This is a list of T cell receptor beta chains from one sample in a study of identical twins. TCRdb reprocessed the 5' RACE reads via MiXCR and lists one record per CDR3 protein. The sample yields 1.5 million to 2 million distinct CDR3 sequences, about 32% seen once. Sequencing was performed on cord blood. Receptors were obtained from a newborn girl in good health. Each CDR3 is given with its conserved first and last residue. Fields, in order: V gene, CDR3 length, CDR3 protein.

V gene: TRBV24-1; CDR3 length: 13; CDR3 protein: CATSDVGVREQYF
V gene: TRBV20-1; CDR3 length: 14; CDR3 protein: CSASSRSGKETQYF
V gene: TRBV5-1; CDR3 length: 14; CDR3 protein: CASTYGLAGGLQYF
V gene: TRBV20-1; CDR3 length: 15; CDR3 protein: CSARPPTSDYNEQFF
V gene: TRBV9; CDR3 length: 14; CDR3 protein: CASSVGTGNTEAFF
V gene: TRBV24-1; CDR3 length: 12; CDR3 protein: CATRGSGTAQYF
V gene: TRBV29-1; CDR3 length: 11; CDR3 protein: CSVYRNYEQFF
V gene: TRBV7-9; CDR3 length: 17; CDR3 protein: CASSLGALGSSYNEQFF
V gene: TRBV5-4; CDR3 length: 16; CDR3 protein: CASSLSDKGRSDEQFF
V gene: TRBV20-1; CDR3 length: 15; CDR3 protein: CSARPRGGGQETQYF
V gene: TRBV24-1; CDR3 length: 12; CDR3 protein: CATSDPSTGYTF
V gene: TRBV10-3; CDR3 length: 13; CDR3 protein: CAISRQGNQPQHF
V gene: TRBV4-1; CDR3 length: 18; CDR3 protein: CASSQDLGLAGGTDTQYF
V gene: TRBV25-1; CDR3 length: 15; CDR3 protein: CASSTLAGPTDTQYF
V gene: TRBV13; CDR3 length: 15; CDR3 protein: CASRSVGRANTEAFF
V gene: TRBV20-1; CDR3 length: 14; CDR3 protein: CSAEKVDSNQPQHF
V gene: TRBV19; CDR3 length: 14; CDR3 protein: CASTVASGRNEQYF
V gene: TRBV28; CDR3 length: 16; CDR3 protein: CASSWPQYGGNQPQHF
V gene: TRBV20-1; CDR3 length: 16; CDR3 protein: CSASGLAGGSTDTQYF
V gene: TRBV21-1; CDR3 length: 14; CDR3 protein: CASSKARQARIQYF
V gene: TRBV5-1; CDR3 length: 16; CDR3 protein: CASSLRPGGAYYGCTF
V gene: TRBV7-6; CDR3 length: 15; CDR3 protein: CASSRGTSVPDTQYF
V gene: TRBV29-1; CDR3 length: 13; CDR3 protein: CSVGTGDRNTIYF
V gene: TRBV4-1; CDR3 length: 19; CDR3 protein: CASSQVLVRSGGNTGELFF
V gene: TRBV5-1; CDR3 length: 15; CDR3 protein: CASSFLTGLGYEQYF
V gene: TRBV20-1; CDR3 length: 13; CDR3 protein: CRANSEGLTEAFF
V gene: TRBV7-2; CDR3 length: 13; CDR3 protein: CASSWGFSNEQFF
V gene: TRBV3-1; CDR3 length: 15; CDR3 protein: CASSGGLAAGDEQYF
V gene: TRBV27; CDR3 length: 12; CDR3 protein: CAAGTGFSEQYF
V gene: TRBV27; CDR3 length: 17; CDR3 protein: CASSFLAGGPARETQYF
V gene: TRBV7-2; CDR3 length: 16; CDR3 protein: CASSPIAGLSSNEQFF
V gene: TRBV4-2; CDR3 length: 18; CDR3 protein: CASSQGDRGRTSTDTQYF
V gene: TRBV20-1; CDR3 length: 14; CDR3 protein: CSARDVSTTGELFF
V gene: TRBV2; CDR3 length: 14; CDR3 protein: CAGRRGQGSYEQYF
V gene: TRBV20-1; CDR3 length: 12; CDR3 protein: CSAGPQSYEQYF
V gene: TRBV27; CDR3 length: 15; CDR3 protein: CASSLRGWGNYGYTF
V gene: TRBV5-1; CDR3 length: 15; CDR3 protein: CASSLGRPINYGYTF
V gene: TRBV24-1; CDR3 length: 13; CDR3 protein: CATRKRDTDTQYF
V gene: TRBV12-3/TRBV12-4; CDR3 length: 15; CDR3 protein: CASTLTGESYNEQFF
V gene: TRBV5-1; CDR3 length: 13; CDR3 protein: CASSDHGAGELFF
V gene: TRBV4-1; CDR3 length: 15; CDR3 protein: CASSQDYPGTDTQYF
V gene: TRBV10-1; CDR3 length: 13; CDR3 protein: CDQTDSLNTEAFF
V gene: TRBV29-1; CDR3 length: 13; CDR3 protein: CSAVDGFTGEQYF